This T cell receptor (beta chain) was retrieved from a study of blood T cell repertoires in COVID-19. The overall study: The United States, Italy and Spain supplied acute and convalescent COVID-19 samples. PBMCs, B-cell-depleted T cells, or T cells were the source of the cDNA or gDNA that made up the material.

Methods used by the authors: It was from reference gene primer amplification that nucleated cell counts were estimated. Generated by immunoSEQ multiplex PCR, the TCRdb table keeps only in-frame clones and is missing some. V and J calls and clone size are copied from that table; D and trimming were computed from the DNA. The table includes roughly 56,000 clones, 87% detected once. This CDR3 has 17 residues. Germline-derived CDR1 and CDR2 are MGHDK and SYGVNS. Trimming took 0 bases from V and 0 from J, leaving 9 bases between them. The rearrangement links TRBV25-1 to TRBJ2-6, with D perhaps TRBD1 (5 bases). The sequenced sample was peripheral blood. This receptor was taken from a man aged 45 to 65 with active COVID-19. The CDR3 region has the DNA TGTGCCAGCAGTGAATATCAGGGAAACTCTGGGGCCAACGTCCTGACTTTC. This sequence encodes CASSEYQGNSGANVLTF.